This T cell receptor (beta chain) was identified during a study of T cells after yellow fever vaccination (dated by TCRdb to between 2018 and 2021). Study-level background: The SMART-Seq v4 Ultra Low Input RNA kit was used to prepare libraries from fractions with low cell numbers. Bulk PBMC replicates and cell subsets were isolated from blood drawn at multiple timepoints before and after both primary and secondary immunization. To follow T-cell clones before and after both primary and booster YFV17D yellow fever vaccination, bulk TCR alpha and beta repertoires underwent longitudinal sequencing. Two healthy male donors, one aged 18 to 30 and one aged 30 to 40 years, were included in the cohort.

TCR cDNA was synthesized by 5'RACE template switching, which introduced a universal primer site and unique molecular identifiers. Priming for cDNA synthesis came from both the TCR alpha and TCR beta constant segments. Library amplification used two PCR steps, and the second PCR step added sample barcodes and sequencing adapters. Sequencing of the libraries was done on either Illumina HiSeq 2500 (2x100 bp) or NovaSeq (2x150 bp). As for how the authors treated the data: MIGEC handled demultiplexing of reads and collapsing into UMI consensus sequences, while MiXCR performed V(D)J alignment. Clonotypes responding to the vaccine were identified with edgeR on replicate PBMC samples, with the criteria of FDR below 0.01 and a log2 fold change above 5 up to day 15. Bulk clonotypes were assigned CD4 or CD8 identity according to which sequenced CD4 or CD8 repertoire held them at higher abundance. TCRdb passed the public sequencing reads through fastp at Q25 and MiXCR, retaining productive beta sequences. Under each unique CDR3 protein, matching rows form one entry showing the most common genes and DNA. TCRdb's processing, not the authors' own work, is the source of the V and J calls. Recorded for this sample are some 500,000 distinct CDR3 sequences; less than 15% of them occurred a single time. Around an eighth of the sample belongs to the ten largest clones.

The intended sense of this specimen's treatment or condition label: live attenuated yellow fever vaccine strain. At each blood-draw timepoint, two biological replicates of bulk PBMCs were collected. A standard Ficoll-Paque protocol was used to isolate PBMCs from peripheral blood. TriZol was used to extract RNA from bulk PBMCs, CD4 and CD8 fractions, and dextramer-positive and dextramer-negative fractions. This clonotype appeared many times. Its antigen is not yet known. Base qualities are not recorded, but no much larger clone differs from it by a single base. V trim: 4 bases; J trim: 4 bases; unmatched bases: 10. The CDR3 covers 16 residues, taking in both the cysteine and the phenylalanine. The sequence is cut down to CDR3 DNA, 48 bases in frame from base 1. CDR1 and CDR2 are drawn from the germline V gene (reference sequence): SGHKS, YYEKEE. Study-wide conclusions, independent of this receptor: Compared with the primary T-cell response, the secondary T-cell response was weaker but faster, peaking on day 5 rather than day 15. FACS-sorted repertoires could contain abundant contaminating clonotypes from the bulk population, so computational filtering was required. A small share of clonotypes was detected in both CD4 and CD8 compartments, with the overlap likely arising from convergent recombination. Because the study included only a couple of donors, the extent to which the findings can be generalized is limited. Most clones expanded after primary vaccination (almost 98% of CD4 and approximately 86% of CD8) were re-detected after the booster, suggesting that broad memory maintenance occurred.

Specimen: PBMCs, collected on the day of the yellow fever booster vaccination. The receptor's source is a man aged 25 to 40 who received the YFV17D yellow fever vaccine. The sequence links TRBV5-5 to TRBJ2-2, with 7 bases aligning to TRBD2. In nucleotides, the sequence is TGTGCCAGCAGCCCCGGGAGGCAGGGCGGCACCGGGGAGCTGTTTTTT. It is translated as CASSPGRQGGTGELFF.